The T cell receptor (beta chain) under discussion was sequenced for a study of radiotherapy plus CTLA-4 blockade in lung cancer (dated by TCRdb to the late 2010s). Broadly, across the study: Among enrolled patients, approximately 18% had an objective response and roughly 30% reached disease control. On the study overall, not on this receptor specifically: TCR clones derived from tumors expanded in peripheral blood after treatment with radiotherapy and ipilimumab. The strongest predictors of response were reported to be early dynamic shifts in blood T cell clones along with a rise in serum interferon-beta following radiation.

The cysteine opens and the phenylalanine closes a CDR3 of 13 amino acids. The read is trimmed to its CDR3 DNA, 39 bases read in frame from base 1. CDR1 SGHKS and CDR2 YYEKEE are derived from the germline V gene (reference sequence). In this study, focal radiation therapy paired with CTLA-4 blockade (ipilimumab) was tested in patients who had chemo-refractory metastatic non-small-cell lung cancer. Receptor libraries were prepared by the immunoSEQ multiplex PCR assay. As stored in TCRdb, this immuneACCESS dataset retains in-frame rearrangements with V and J assigned. A fraction of the clones does not appear; measured against another copy, unresolved V genes explain less than half of the discrepancy, and the remainder lacks a known reason. The sample profile shows approximately 50,000 clones; 73% of them were found once. The biggest ten clones account for 3.5% to 4% of the sample. A word on this clone: Its antigen remains unidentified. No clone much larger than this one lies a single base away; base qualities are absent.

The source is a human donor with non-small cell lung cancer who had a complete response to radiotherapy plus ipilimumab. Material: peripheral blood, obtained from a patient treated with radiotherapy plus ipilimumab. The chain was built from TRBV5-5 and TRBJ2-5; the D gene is perhaps TRBD1, from 5 matching bases. The last part of the DNA fits TRBJ2-7 better; the J call may be wrong. The DNA sequence is as follows: TGTGCCAGCATGATCTACAGGTCCTACGAGCAGTACTTC. Translation gives CASMIYRSYEQYF.